One and the same sample provided the 15 T cell receptor beta chains below, sequenced in a study of T cell repertoires in cytomegalovirus infection. The antigens of these receptors remain unknown. TCRdb called the reads again in MiXCR, with one record for every CDR3 protein. The data hold around 78,000 distinct CDR3 sequences, with roughly 25% observed a single time. The input for sequencing was CD8+ T cells from cultured PBMCs, taken from culture after CMV antigen stimulation. These receptors came from a human donor in good health (CMV status not recorded). Some clones in this sample may be carry-over from other donors' samples.

This clonotype has at least ten counts. The chain employs TRBV11-2 and TRBJ1-6, with D perhaps matching TRBD1 (6 bases). The germline gives CDR1 SGHAT, CDR2 FQNNGV. V was shortened by 8 bases and J by 2 bases, with 13 bases between the two germline ends. The CDR3 sequence is 15 residues long. The CDR3 protein is CASCDGGPYNSPLHF. In DNA, the CDR3 is TGTGCCAGCTGCGACGGGGGCCCCTATAATTCACCCCTCCACTTT.

This clonotype has ten or more counts. J is TRBJ1-1 and V is TRBV11-2; D remains ambiguous. V lost 5 bases to trimming and J lost 4 bases, with 8 bases between them. Germline-derived CDR1 and CDR2 are SGHAT and FQNNGV. CDR3 length equals 12 residues. CDR3 sequence (DNA): TGTGCCAGCAGCCCCCCGACCACTGAAGCTTTCTTT. Protein sequence: CASSPPTTEAFF.

This chain links TRBV6-2 or TRBV6-3 with TRBJ1-2; 9 nucleotides line up with TRBD1. The germline CDR1 and CDR2 sequences are MNHEY and SVGEGT. This CDR3 is built from 14 residues. V lost 2 bases to trimming and J lost 6 bases; unmatched junction nucleotides: 4. The chain's CDR3 is CASSYTRTGDGYTF. In DNA form, the CDR3 reads TGTGCCAGCAGTTACACCCGGACAGGGGATGGCTACACCTTC.

The chain couples TRBV9 to TRBJ1-2; 7 bases map to TRBD1. Germline loops: CDR1 SGDLS, CDR2 YYNGEE. The length of the CDR3 is 16 residues. V dropped 0 bases and J dropped 5; count of bases not matched to a gene: 10. The chain's CDR3 is CASSVAARTGPYGYTF. The CDR3 nucleotides read TGTGCCAGCAGCGTAGCGGCACGGACAGGTCCTTATGGCTACACCTTC.

V gene TRBV20-1 combines with J gene TRBJ1-5; D is uncertain. CDR1 and CDR2 (germline): DFQATT, SNEGSKA (reference sequence). Trimming removed 5 bases at V and 7 bases at J, with 21 bases between. This CDR3 has 15 amino acids. CDR3 sequence reads: CSARDMDTTLQPQHF. DNA for the CDR3: TGCAGTGCTCGTGACATGGATACGACCTTACAGCCCCAGCATTTT.

The chain recombines TRBV9 with TRBJ2-1; D possibly corresponds to TRBD1 (5 bases). The germline CDR1 and CDR2 sequences are SGDLS and YYNGEE. The V end was cut by 0 bases, the J end by 8 bases, with 18 bases between. This CDR3 contains 16 residues. CDR3 loop: CASSVALRADPDEQFF. In DNA, the CDR3 is TGTGCCAGCAGCGTAGCTCTCAGGGCGGATCCCGATGAGCAGTTCTTC. Supplemented by reference TRBV9 and TRBJ2-1, the full variable domain reads DSGVTQTPKHLITATGQRVTLRCSPRSGDLSVYWYQQSLDQGLQFLIQYYNGEERAKGNILERFSAQQFPDLHSELNLSSLELGDSALYFCASSVALRADPDEQFFGPGTRLTVL.

The table lists this clonotype with many counts. V and J are TRBV7-6 and TRBJ2-7; 8 nucleotides agree with TRBD1. The ends lost 5 bases at V and 2 bases at J; junction bases unmatched: 2. Germline loops: CDR1 SGHVS, CDR2 FNYEAQ. This CDR3 is 13 amino acids long. CDR3 region: CASSRQGPYEQYF. DNA of the CDR3: TGTGCCAGCAGCCGACAGGGGCCCTACGAGCAGTACTTC.

V gene TRBV14 combines with J gene TRBJ1-1; perhaps TRBD1 as D (5 bases). Germline V gives CDR1 SGHDN, CDR2 FVKESK. V was clipped by 4 bases and J by 4 bases, with 16 bases between them. The CDR3 spans 15 residues. This chain's CDR3 is CASSPETGRGTEAFF. In nucleotides, the CDR3 is TGTGCCAGCAGCCCTGAAACAGGTAGGGGCACTGAAGCTTTCTTT.

Comments on this clonotype: Given a much more abundant clone one base away, this may be a read error. The V call is TRBV7-9, the J call TRBJ1-2, with 9 bases lining up with TRBD1. V lost 5 bases, J lost 9 bases, and 7 bases stayed unmatched. Germline loops: CDR1 SEHNR, CDR2 FQNEAQ (reference sequence). The CDR3 extends over 13 amino acids. The CDR3 sequence is CASSPGTGSSYTF. The CDR3 DNA follows: TGTGCCAGCAGCCCCGGGACAGGGTCTAGCTACACCTTC.

The rearrangement uses TRBV5-1 and TRBJ2-5; no firm D call. Germline lookup yields CDR1 SGHRS and CDR2 YFSETQ. CDR3 length equals 12 residues. The V end was cut by 4 bases, the J end by 4 bases, with 8 bases between. CDR3 DNA: TGCGCCAGCAGCCCCGTGGGAGAGACCCAGTACTTC. As protein: CASSPVGETQYF.

In its sample, this clonotype was seen a few times. Germline is not matched at one junction end, which may reflect a read error. The chain combines TRBV7-8 with TRBJ2-3, with 15 nucleotides matching TRBD2. In germline, CDR1 is SGHVS, CDR2 FQNEAQ. This CDR3 comprises 12 residues. The CDR3 nucleotides read TGTGCCAGCAGCGTGGGACTAGCGGGGGGTACTTTT. It specifies CASSVGLAGGTF.

The V gene is TRBV27, the J gene TRBJ2-7; D is ambiguous. CDR3 size: 16 residues. Trimming stripped 0 bases from V and 6 bases from J, with 18 bases between. Germline CDR1 MNHEY, CDR2 SMNVEV (reference sequence). DNA for the CDR3: TGTGCCAGCAGTTTATCCCCCGGGCCCCGAGCTGGCGAGCAGTACTTC. This codes for CASSLSPGPRAGEQYF.

The rearrangement joins TRBV14 to TRBJ1-1; TRBD1 agrees at 7 bases. This CDR3 has 16 residues. Trimming at V came to 4 bases and at J to 0 bases, leaving 8 bases not matched to a gene. Germline values: CDR1 SGHDN, CDR2 FVKESK. CDR3 DNA sequence: TGTGCCAGCAGCCCCGCCACGGGACAGATGAACACTGAAGCTTTCTTT. Residues: CASSPATGQMNTEAFF.

The chain couples TRBV5-4 to TRBJ2-1; TRBD2 aligns across 11 bases. Germline assignment: CDR1 SGHNT and CDR2 YYREEE (reference sequence). V was clipped by 0 bases and J by 4 bases; unmatched bases: 12. The CDR3 extends over 19 amino acids. The CDR3 spells CASSLEAGLAGGPYNEQFF. The CDR3 nucleotides read TGTGCCAGCAGCTTGGAGGCCGGTCTAGCGGGGGGACCTTACAATGAGCAGTTCTTC.

There are many counts of this clonotype. This rearrangement joins TRBV7-9 to TRBJ2-5; D gene uncertain. The V and J ends lost 1 base and 3 bases respectively, with 6 bases between them. This CDR3 has 13 residues. Germline CDR1 reads SEHNR; CDR2 reads FQNEAQ (reference sequence). The CDR3 loop reads CASSLGPEETQYF. The CDR3 DNA reads as TGTGCCAGCAGCTTAGGCCCAGAAGAGACCCAGTACTTC. The entire variable domain, with the rest obtained from reference TRBV7-9 and TRBJ2-5, is as follows: DTGVSQNPRHKITKRGQNVTFRCDPISEHNRLYWYRQTLGQGPEFLTYFQNEAQLEKSRLLSDRFSAERPKGSFSTLEIQRTEQGDSAMYLCASSLGPEETQYFGPGTRLLVL.